The 19 T cell receptor beta chains presented below share a single source sample, sequenced in a study of identical twins. TCRdb ran MiXCR on the 5' RACE reads and lists one entry per CDR3 protein. The sample shows hundreds of thousands of distinct CDR3 sequences, around 5.7% of them seen only once. Sequenced: naive T cells sorted from blood. The source is a young man in good health.

This clonotype has at least ten counts. The chain carries TRBV20-1 and TRBJ2-7, with 11 bases fitting TRBD2. Germline V gene sequence: CDR1 DFQATT, CDR2 SNEGSKA (reference sequence). The junction had 12 bases not matched to a gene; V was cut back by 6 bases and J by 5 bases. The CDR3 length is 15 residues. CDR3: CSATPGGTSGHEQYF. CDR3 bases: TGCAGTGCCACACCGGGGGGGACTAGCGGTCACGAGCAGTACTTC.

This clonotype has ten or more counts. The J gene is TRBJ1-1, the V gene TRBV29-1; D not certain. The CDR3 is 13 amino acids. Germline loops: CDR1 SQVTM, CDR2 ANQGSEA. Trimming removed 7 bases at V and 0 bases at J, with 12 bases between. CDR3 sequence: CSGAGKVNTEAFF. DNA for the CDR3: TGCAGCGGAGCCGGGAAGGTGAACACTGAAGCTTTCTTT.

This clonotype was seen more than once but under ten times. This sequence joins TRBV11-1 and TRBJ2-2; the match to TRBD1 covers 9 bases. The V segment lost 10 bases and the J segment 8 bases; nucleotides outside the gene matches: 23. The germline V gene has CDR1 SGHAT and CDR2 FQDESV (reference sequence). The CDR3 extends over 18 amino acids. This CDR3 is CANPTGTGKSEVAGELFF. Here the CDR3 DNA reads TGTGCCAACCCCACCGGGACAGGGAAGTCGGAAGTGGCTGGGGAGCTGTTTTTT.

This clonotype has a count of ten or more. The chain uses TRBV7-3 and TRBJ2-1; D might be TRBD1 (6 bases). The CDR3 sequence is 16 residues long. The germline V gene encodes CDR1 SGHTA and CDR2 FQGTGA. V lost 0 bases and J 4 bases, leaving 13 bases between the germline ends. In nucleotides, the CDR3 is TGTGCCAGCAGCTTAACTCCCGCGGACAGTTACAATGAGCAGTTCTTC. This gives the protein CASSLTPADSYNEQFF. The variable domain in full, completed from reference TRBV7-3 and TRBJ2-1, reads GAGVSQTPSNKVTEKGKYVELRCDPISGHTALYWYRQSLGQGPEFLIYFQGTGAADDSGLPNDRFFAVRPEGSVSTLKIQRTERGDSAVYLCASSLTPADSYNEQFFGPGTRLTVL.

The CDR3 DNA sequence: TGCAGCGTCGCCAATTTCTCTGGGGCCAACGTCCTGACTTTC. Amino acids: CSVANFSGANVLTF. This sequence joins TRBV29-1 and TRBJ2-6; D is ambiguous. CDR3 size: 14 residues. The V end was cut by 6 bases, the J end by 0 bases, with 9 bases between. In germline, CDR1 is SQVTM, CDR2 ANQGSEA. Complete variable domain (other parts from reference TRBV29-1 and TRBJ2-6): SAVISQKPSRDICQRGTSLTIQCQVDSQVTMMFWYRQQPGQSLTLIATANQGSEATYESGFVIDKFPISRPNLTFSTLTVSNMSPEDSSIYLCSVANFSGANVLTFGAGSRLTVL.

The V gene is TRBV2, the J gene TRBJ2-3; a weak D match, TRBD1 (5 bases). Germline V lookup: CDR1 SNHLY, CDR2 FYNNEI. The CDR3 has 13 amino acids. The V end was cut by 2 bases, the J end by 5 bases, with 8 bases between. The CDR3, as DNA: TGTGCCAGCAGTGAACAGGGAAGAGATACGCAGTATTTT. It yields the protein CASSEQGRDTQYF.

Ten or more counts support this clonotype. The chain links TRBV11-2 to TRBJ2-1, with 9 bases identical to TRBD2. The trim removed 2 bases at V and 9 bases at J, leaving 5 bases unmatched. CDR1 SGHAT and CDR2 FQNNGV come from the germline V gene. The CDR3 length is 14 residues. The CDR3 here is CASSLLAGMREQFF. The CDR3 region has the DNA TGTGCCAGCAGCTTACTAGCGGGAATGCGTGAGCAGTTCTTC.

This clonotype was counted only a few times. The chain employs TRBV20-1 and TRBJ2-1, with 10 bases identical to TRBD2. Germline values: CDR1 DFQATT, CDR2 SNEGSKA (reference sequence). The CDR3 runs to 14 residues. J was trimmed by 7 bases and V by 2 bases; bases with no gene match: 5. The CDR3 region has the DNA TGCAGTGCTAGACGCGCTAGCGGGAGTAATGAGCAGTTCTTC. This gives the protein CSARRASGSNEQFF.

The sample holds many counts of this clonotype. This chain joins TRBV20-1 and TRBJ2-1; TRBD2 matches at 12 bases. Trimming at V came to 4 bases and at J to 5 bases, leaving 3 bases not matched to a gene. Germline loops: CDR1 DFQATT, CDR2 SNEGSKA (reference sequence). The length of the CDR3 is 14 residues. CDR3 nucleotides: TGCAGTGCTACTAGCGGGGGGGCAAACAATGAGCAGTTCTTC. Amino acids: CSATSGGANNEQFF.

This clonotype was observed at least ten times. This rearrangement joins TRBV6-4 to TRBJ2-1; D tentatively fits TRBD1 or TRBD2 (6 bases each). CDR1 and CDR2 (germline): MRHNA, SNTAGT. The CDR3 is made up of 15 amino acids. Trimming stripped 2 bases from V and 4 bases from J, with 12 bases between. CDR3 coding DNA: TGTGCCAGCAGTGACCGGGGGCTTTCTTACAATGAGCAGTTCTTC. Its translation is CASSDRGLSYNEQFF.

The J gene is TRBJ1-1, the V gene TRBV27; TRBD1 is a possible D gene (5 bases). Germline CDR1 MNHEY, CDR2 SMNVEV (reference sequence). The CDR3 consists of 14 residues. The V gene lost 7 bases and the J gene lost 1 base, with 13 bases spanning the gap. CDR3 DNA sequence: TGTGCCAGCACCCCCGGGGCGGGGAACACTGAAGCTTTCTTT. Translating gives CASTPGAGNTEAFF.

This clonotype was counted ten times or more. The chain recombines TRBV29-1 with TRBJ2-7, with TRBD2 identical over 8 bases. V lost 0 bases to trimming and J lost 3 bases; unmatched junction nucleotides: 7. CDR3 length: 15 residues. Germline V gene lookup returns CDR1 SQVTM and CDR2 ANQGSEA. CDR3 DNA: TGCAGCGTTGAAGATCGAATAGCGGGATTCTACGAGCAGTACTTC. It translates to CSVEDRIAGFYEQYF.

This clonotype was seen a few times. The rearrangement links TRBV9 to TRBJ2-1; 7 bases line up with TRBD2. From germline, CDR1 is SGDLS and CDR2 YYNGEE. V was clipped by 1 base and J by 2 bases; unmatched bases: 3. This CDR3 is built from 15 residues. CDR3 in DNA: TGTGCCAGCAGCGTACTGGCGGGAGCCTACAATGAGCAGTTCTTC. Translating gives CASSVLAGAYNEQFF.

This clonotype was seen many times. The rearrangement uses TRBV5-1 and TRBJ2-1; D unresolved. The CDR3 is 15 amino acids. V was trimmed by 2 bases and J by 2 bases, leaving 11 bases between them. Germline lookup yields CDR1 SGHRS and CDR2 YFSETQ. CDR3 nucleotides: TGCGCCAGCAGCTTCTGGGGTGATCCCTACAATGAGCAGTTCTTC. This sequence encodes CASSFWGDPYNEQFF.

This clonotype was picked up many times. The chain is built from TRBV20-1 and TRBJ1-4, with 10 bases aligning to TRBD1. V dropped 6 bases and J dropped 8; count of bases not matched to a gene: 6. CDR1 is DFQATT, CDR2 SNEGSKA, per germline (reference sequence). CDR3 length equals 13 residues. In DNA form, the CDR3 reads TGCAGTGCAAGACAGGGGGCAGACGAAAAACTGTTTTTT. This encodes CSARQGADEKLFF.

This clonotype was seen a few times. The chain is built from TRBV29-1 and TRBJ2-1, with TRBD2 matching over 7 bases. CDR3 length: 22 amino acids. Germline loops: CDR1 SQVTM, CDR2 ANQGSEA. Germline trimming cut 3 bases from V and 0 bases from J; bases unmatched to any gene: 26. The CDR3 spells CSVEQRAHVREGQTFSYNEQFF. For the CDR3, the DNA is TGCAGCGTTGAGCAAAGGGCCCACGTGAGGGAGGGCCAGACGTTCTCCTACAATGAGCAGTTCTTC.

The chain couples TRBV12-5 to TRBJ2-7; D is ambiguous. Between the trimmed V and J ends, which lost 4 bases and 4 bases, there was a span of 5 bases. There are 11 residues in the CDR3. Germline V gene lookup returns CDR1 LGHNT and CDR2 FRNRAP. In DNA, the CDR3 is TGTGCTAGTGGTTCGGTATACGAGCAGTACGTC. It specifies CASGSVYEQYV.

DNA of the CDR3: TGTGCCAGCAGCTTAGTAAAGACGTTGAAAGAGACCCAGTACTTC. Protein product: CASSLVKTLKETQYF. The chain employs TRBV7-9 and TRBJ2-5; D unresolved. This CDR3 comprises 15 residues. In germline, CDR1 is SEHNR, CDR2 FQNEAQ (reference sequence). Trimming left V 1 base short and J 3 bases short, with 12 bases between.

This clonotype showed up many times. The chain has TRBV21-1 and TRBJ2-1; no check of the table's D call, TRBD1, against the DNA was made. TRBV21-1 counts as a pseudogene. This CDR3 region has 14 residues. CDR3 amino acids: CASSESEQGYEQFF. CDR3 nucleotide sequence: TGTGCCAGCAGCGAATCCGAACAGGGGTATGAGCAGTTCTTC.